The 27 T cell receptor beta chains reported below all come from one sample, sequenced in a study of control samples from healthy donors and cancer patients. This table comes from immunoSEQ multiplex PCR, and its TCRdb copy is limited to in-frame clones, with some not included. The top ten clones hold about 2.5% of a sample with around 94,000 clones, about 91% of them seen once. Material: blood. Receptors originate from a woman aged 18-29 years in good health.

The CDR3 DNA is TGCAGCGCCCACGGTTGGACCGGCTACTCCTACGAGCAGTACTTC. This encodes CSAHGWTGYSYEQYF. The J gene is TRBJ2-7, the V gene TRBV29-1; unclear D gene. Germline values: CDR1 SQVTM, CDR2 ANQGSEA. The length of the CDR3 is 15 residues. Trimming cost V 7 bases and J 0 bases, with 19 bases left between them.

The chain uses TRBV28 and TRBJ2-7, with 8 bases that match TRBD1. CDR3 size: 15 residues. The trim removed 1 base at V and 4 bases at J, leaving 6 bases unmatched. Germline CDR1 reads MDHEN; CDR2 reads SYDVKM. CDR3 sequence reads: CASSLFGQGFYEQYF. The CDR3 bases are TGTGCCAGCAGTTTATTTGGACAGGGTTTTTACGAGCAGTACTTC.

The CDR3 nucleotides read TGTGCCAGCAGGGCAGAGGTACTGTTTTTT. It codes for CASRAEVLFF. This chain uses TRBV2 with TRBJ1-4; D unresolved. The germline gives CDR1 SNHLY, CDR2 FYNNEI. Trimming shortened V by 6 bases and J by 13 bases, and 9 bases separated the two germline ends. This CDR3 spans 10 amino acids.

The V call is TRBV6-2 or TRBV6-3, the J call TRBJ2-1; D is uncertain. The V end was cut by 4 bases, the J end by 4 bases, with 14 bases between. The CDR3 spans 15 residues. The germline V gene encodes CDR1 MNHEY and CDR2 SVGEGT. CDR3 nucleotide sequence: TGTGCCAGCAGTTTGCGCTCTACAACATACAATGAGCAGTTCTTC. It is translated as CASSLRSTTYNEQFF.

The CDR3 protein is CASSPAGVPYGYTF. The CDR3 DNA sequence: TGTGCCAGCAGCCCAGCAGGGGTCCCCTATGGCTACACCTTC. V is TRBV7-9 and J is TRBJ1-2; D perhaps matches TRBD1 (6 bases). The V gene's germline CDR1 is SEHNR and CDR2 FQNEAQ (reference sequence). This CDR3 is built from 14 residues. Trimming removed 5 bases at V and 4 bases at J, with 14 bases between.

This chain links TRBV28 with TRBJ1-3; maybe TRBD1 (6 bases). Germline V gives CDR1 MDHEN, CDR2 SYDVKM. The CDR3 has 14 amino acids. Deletions cut 5 bases from V and 2 bases from J, with 10 bases between. DNA of the CDR3: TGTGCCAGCAGTCCCAGGGGAACTGGAAACACCATATATTTT. Residues: CASSPRGTGNTIYF.

The chain links TRBV4-1 to TRBJ1-1, with D tentatively TRBD1 (6 bases). V was cut by 1 base and J by 1 base, with 13 bases left in between. This CDR3 has 16 amino acids. Germline V gene sequence: CDR1 MGHRA, CDR2 YSYEKL. The CDR3 nucleotides read TGCGCCAGCAGCCAAGGACCTCAGGGGCAGAACACTGAAGCTTTCTTT. This gives the protein CASSQGPQGQNTEAFF.

This clone was observed a single time. V is TRBV5-1 and J is TRBJ2-2; no reliable D call. The CDR3 contains 12 residues. The ends were cut back, 1 base at V and 6 bases at J, with 4 bases in the middle. Germline V CDR1 and CDR2: SGHRS, YFSETQ. The CDR3 spells CASSLYPGELFF. In nucleotides, the CDR3 is TGCGCCAGCAGCTTGTACCCCGGGGAGCTGTTTTTT. The entire variable domain, with the rest obtained from reference TRBV5-1 and TRBJ2-2, is as follows: KAGVTQTPRYLIKTRGQQVTLSCSPISGHRSVSWYQQTPGQGLQFLFEYFSETQRNKGNFPGRFSGRQFSNSRSEMNVSTLELGDSALYLCASSLYPGELFFGEGSRLTVL.

This clone turned up a few times. The CDR3, as DNA: TGCGCCAGCAGCCCAGGGGTTGGGGAAGATGGCTACACCTTC. Its protein product is CASSPGVGEDGYTF. The rearrangement links TRBV5-1 to TRBJ1-2; D might be TRBD1 (6 bases). The V and J ends lost 4 bases and 6 bases respectively, with 16 bases between them. Germline CDR1 and CDR2: SGHRS and YFSETQ. This CDR3 contains 14 residues. The entire variable domain, with the rest obtained from reference TRBV5-1 and TRBJ1-2, is as follows: KAGVTQTPRYLIKTRGQQVTLSCSPISGHRSVSWYQQTPGQGLQFLFEYFSETQRNKGNFPGRFSGRQFSNSRSEMNVSTLELGDSALYLCASSPGVGEDGYTFGSGTRLTVV.

The V call is TRBV2, the J call TRBJ1-5; D unclear. This CDR3 contains 14 residues. Germline lookup yields CDR1 SNHLY and CDR2 FYNNEI. V lost 0 bases and J lost 2, with 5 bases in between. The DNA for the CDR3 is TGTGCCAGCAGTGAAGCGATGCGCAATCAGCCCCAGCATTTT. Protein product: CASSEAMRNQPQHF.

This chain links TRBV27 with TRBJ1-1, with 9 positions matching TRBD1. The germline CDR1 and CDR2 sequences are MNHEY and SMNVEV (reference sequence). V was pared by 4 bases and J by 3 bases, with 3 bases of the junction left unmatched. The CDR3 runs 14 residues. This chain's CDR3 is CASSWGQGHTEAFF. In nucleotides, the CDR3 is TGTGCCAGCAGTTGGGGACAGGGACACACTGAAGCTTTCTTT.

This chain links TRBV30 with TRBJ2-1, with D uncertain. There are 14 residues in the CDR3. Germline V CDR1 and CDR2: GTSNPN, SVGIG (reference sequence). V lost 0 bases to trimming and J lost 9 bases, with 15 bases between them. The CDR3 region has the DNA TGTGCCTGGAGTGTATCTGCAGTCTCCCCTGAGCAGTTCTTC. Encoded protein: CAWSVSAVSPEQFF.

The chain joins TRBV19 to TRBJ2-7, with 9 bases aligning to TRBD2. The ends lost 0 bases at V and 3 bases at J; junction bases unmatched: 12. Germline values: CDR1 LNHDA, CDR2 SQIVND (reference sequence). This CDR3 has 18 residues. This CDR3 reads CASSIEWAGGPPYYEQYF. The DNA of the CDR3 is TGTGCCAGTAGTATAGAATGGGCGGGAGGGCCACCCTACTACGAGCAGTACTTC.

The rearrangement joins TRBV28 to TRBJ2-7; 7 bases map to TRBD1. The germline CDR1 and CDR2 sequences are MDHEN and SYDVKM. J gave up 5 bases and V 6 bases, and 10 bases lay outside the gene matches. This CDR3 is built from 14 residues. The CDR3 DNA follows: TGTGCCAGCAGCCAAACGACAGGGATCCACGAGCAGTACTTC. Amino acid sequence: CASSQTTGIHEQYF.

The genes are TRBV11-2 and TRBJ1-1, with a tentative D call TRBD1 (5 bases). The CDR3 length is 15 residues. Trimming took 3 bases from V and 1 from J, leaving 12 bases between them. The germline V gene encodes CDR1 SGHAT and CDR2 FQNNGV. The chain's CDR3 is CASSFGTGGNTEAFF. The DNA for the CDR3 is TGTGCCAGCAGCTTTGGAACCGGGGGGAACACTGAAGCTTTCTTT.

About this clone: Distinct nucleotide sequences in the sample also encode this CDR3. The chain combines TRBV6-2 or TRBV6-3 with TRBJ2-2; no firm D call. The germline CDR1 and CDR2 sequences are MNHEY and SVGEGT. V was clipped by 5 bases and J by 2 bases, with 0 bases between them. The CDR3 has 11 amino acids. Written as DNA, the CDR3 is TGTGCCAGCAGTAACACCGGGGAGCTGTTTTTT. Amino acids: CASSNTGELFF.

V and J are TRBV19 and TRBJ1-1; D uncertain. V was trimmed by 8 bases and J by 2 bases, leaving 6 bases between them. The CDR3 extends over 11 amino acids. CDR1 LNHDA and CDR2 SQIVND come from the germline V gene (reference sequence). CDR3 sequence reads: CASARNTEAFF. In nucleotides, the CDR3 is TGTGCCAGTGCCCGCAACACTGAAGCTTTCTTT.

The chain couples TRBV30 to TRBJ1-1, with D possibly TRBD1 on 5 matching bases. The V gene's germline CDR1 is GTSNPN and CDR2 SVGIG (reference sequence). V shed 4 bases and J shed 4 bases, with 10 bases lying between them. The CDR3 spans 12 residues. CDR3 nucleotides: TGTGCCTGGACTGCGGGGGGCACTGAAGCTTTCTTT. This codes for CAWTAGGTEAFF.

This clone was counted between two and nine times. The rearrangement links TRBV24-1 to TRBJ2-2; D not certain. The CDR3 has 14 amino acids. Germline CDR1 KGHDR, CDR2 SFDVKD. Trimming stripped 5 bases from V and 3 bases from J, with 9 bases between. The CDR3 DNA reads TGTGCCACCAGTGTACCTGGGGACACCGGGGAGCTGTTTTTT. Its translation: CATSVPGDTGELFF.

This chain uses TRBV19 with TRBJ2-7; 8 bases are a match to TRBD1. This CDR3 spans 12 amino acids. Germline CDR1 is LNHDA and CDR2 is SQIVND (reference sequence). V lost 6 bases and J lost 4; bases outside the gene matches: 2. CDR3 in amino acids: CASSQGAYEQYF. CDR3 bases: TGTGCCAGTAGCCAGGGGGCTTACGAGCAGTACTTC.

This clone was seen a few times. This chain uses TRBV28 with TRBJ2-7; D is unclear. V lost 6 bases to trimming and J lost 3 bases, with 9 bases between them. Germline-derived CDR1 and CDR2 are MDHEN and SYDVKM. CDR3 length: 12 amino acids. The CDR3 DNA reads TGTGCCAGCAGGGGCGGCCTCTACGAGCAGTACTTC. Translation gives CASRGGLYEQYF.

The chain uses TRBV2 and TRBJ1-5; TRBD1 matches at 8 bases. CDR1 and CDR2 (germline): SNHLY, FYNNEI. With 7 bases clipped from V and 7 bases from J, the junction kept 12 bases outside the gene matches. The CDR3 runs to 15 residues. CDR3 amino acids: CASTRTRGPGQPQHF. The CDR3 DNA reads as TGTGCCAGCACTCGGACCAGGGGGCCGGGGCAGCCCCAGCATTTT.

The J gene is TRBJ2-7, the V gene TRBV11-3, with 8 bases fitting TRBD2. Germline CDR1 and CDR2: SGHNT and YENEEA. The length of the CDR3 is 14 residues. Losses at the gene ends were 2 bases for V and 5 bases for J; bases not matched to a gene: 5. The CDR3 coding sequence is TGTGCCAGCAGCTTACGGAGCGGGAGCCACGAGCAGTACTTC. The encoded protein is CASSLRSGSHEQYF.

The genes are TRBV11-2 and TRBJ1-2; D may be TRBD1 (5 bases). The CDR3 consists of 15 residues. The V gene's germline CDR1 is SGHAT and CDR2 FQNNGV. Trimming took 5 bases from V and 6 from J, leaving 19 bases between them. DNA for the CDR3: TGTGCCAGCAGCCAAAGACTGCAGGGTGAGAATGGCTACACCTTC. Protein: CASSQRLQGENGYTF.

The rearrangement links TRBV19 to TRBJ1-2, with D uncertain. CDR1 and CDR2 from the germline V gene are LNHDA and SQIVND (reference sequence). Trimming cost V 4 bases and J 8 bases, with 11 bases left between them. This CDR3 comprises 12 residues. CDR3 amino acids: CASSTDFGGYTF. CDR3 bases: TGTGCCAGTAGTACGGACTTCGGGGGCTACACCTTC.

CDR3 residues: CASSPGDRVMPSPLHF. The CDR3 nucleotides are TGTGCCAGCAGCCCCGGGGACAGGGTAATGCCCTCACCCCTCCACTTT. The chain carries TRBV7-2 and TRBJ1-6; 9 bases align to TRBD1. With V trimmed by 5 bases and J by 10 bases, 12 bases remained unmatched. CDR3 size: 16 residues. Germline V lookup: CDR1 SGHTA, CDR2 FQGNSA.

The rearrangement uses TRBV7-3 and TRBJ1-1; TRBD1 might be the D (5 bases). Per the germline V gene, CDR1 is SGHTA and CDR2 is FQGTGA. With 5 bases removed from V and 0 bases from J, the gap between germline ends came to 10 bases. The CDR3 loop spans 14 amino acids. DNA of the CDR3: TGTGCCAGCAGCCCTGACAGCTTGAACACTGAAGCTTTCTTT. Its protein is CASSPDSLNTEAFF.